This record looks at one T cell receptor (beta chain) sequence and its context. The antigen is not known. One end of the junction fails to match germline, which may point to a read error. This sample was taken from a study of CD8+CD57+ T cells in acquired aplastic anemia. Study context: The DNA of sorted CD4+ and CD8+ cells averaged 3.2 ug.

Genomic DNA constituted the template upon which TCR beta VDJ and CDR3 profiling was performed. TCRdb re-called the reads with MiXCR, one entry per CDR3 protein. The sample has a few hundred thousand distinct CDR3 sequences; approximately 79% are singletons. General observations from the study: Sharing between patients and controls was observed for twenty-nine CD8+ CDR3 sequences.

Patients chosen for sequencing had CD8+CD57+ cells that had expanded, as shown by flow cytometry. Receipt of therapy had not occurred in any patient by the time of blood sampling. The clonotype originates from a human donor with aplastic anemia. Sample: sorted CD4+, CD8+, or CD8+CD57+ T cells (not recorded which) from PBMCs.

Written as DNA, the CDR3 is TGCAGTGCCAGTAGTTGGGAACGCAAGAACAATGAGCGGTTCTTC. Its protein is CSASSWERKNNERFF. The chain has TRBV20-1 and TRBJ2-1, with D unresolved. Germline V gene sequence: CDR1 DFQATT, CDR2 SNEGSKA (reference sequence). The CDR3 covers 15 residues.